This paragraph covers one T cell receptor (beta chain) sequence. It lacks a known antigen. No much larger clonotype is one base removed from it; base qualities were not supplied. The data derive from a study of T cell changes during pregnancy in multiple sclerosis (dated by TCRdb to about 2019). General notes on the study: The study examined how the T cell repertoire changed over the course of pregnancy in women with multiple sclerosis.

Library preparation was by the immunoSEQ multiplex PCR assay. TCRdb holds this immuneACCESS table with in-frame rearrangements only. Some clones are missing; in checked studies, unresolved V genes explain under half, and the rest has no known cause. The sample table contains tens of thousands of clones; only one count was recorded for approximately 86% of them. Together, the top ten hold around 8.2% of the sample. The sample consisted of CD8+ T cells from peripheral blood mononuclear cells, taken before pregnancy. The clonotype comes from a female donor with multiple sclerosis, enrolled in a pregnancy study.

The CDR3 protein is CASSIVAGTPYEAFF. The nucleotide sequence is given as TGTGCCAGTAGTATAGTGGCTGGGACACCTTATGAAGCTTTCTTT. The V and J segments used are TRBV19 and TRBJ1-1; the D gene is perhaps TRBD1, on 6 matching bases. V drops 1 base and J drops 7 bases, leaving 16 bases in between. CDR1 and CDR2, per the germline V gene (reference sequence), are LNHDA and SQIVND. The CDR3 starts with the cysteine, ends with the phenylalanine, and has 15 residues. Just the 45-base CDR3 DNA is kept, in frame starting at base 1.